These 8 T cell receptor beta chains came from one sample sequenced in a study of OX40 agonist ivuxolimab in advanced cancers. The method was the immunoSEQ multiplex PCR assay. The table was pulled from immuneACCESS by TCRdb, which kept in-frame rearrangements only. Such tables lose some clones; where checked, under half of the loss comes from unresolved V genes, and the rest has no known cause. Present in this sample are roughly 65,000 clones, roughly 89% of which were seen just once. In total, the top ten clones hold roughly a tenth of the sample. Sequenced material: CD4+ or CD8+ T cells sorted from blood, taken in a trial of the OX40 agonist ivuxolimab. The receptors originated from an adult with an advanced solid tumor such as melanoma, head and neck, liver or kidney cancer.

The CDR3 DNA reads as TGTGCCAGCAGCTTAGCTCCGGGACGAATTAATGAAAAACTGTTTTTT. Translation gives CASSLAPGRINEKLFF. The rearrangement joins TRBV11-2 to TRBJ1-4, with D tentatively TRBD1 (5 bases). Germline lookup yields CDR1 SGHAT and CDR2 FQNNGV. V was shortened by 1 base and J by 4 bases, with 13 bases between the two germline ends. This CDR3 contains 16 residues.

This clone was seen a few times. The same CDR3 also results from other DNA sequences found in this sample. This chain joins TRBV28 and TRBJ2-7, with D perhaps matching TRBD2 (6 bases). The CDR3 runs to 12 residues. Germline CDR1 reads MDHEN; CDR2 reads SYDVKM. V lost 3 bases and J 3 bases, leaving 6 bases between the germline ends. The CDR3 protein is CASSLRGYEQYF. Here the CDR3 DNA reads TGTGCCAGCAGTTTGCGGGGCTACGAGCAGTACTTC.

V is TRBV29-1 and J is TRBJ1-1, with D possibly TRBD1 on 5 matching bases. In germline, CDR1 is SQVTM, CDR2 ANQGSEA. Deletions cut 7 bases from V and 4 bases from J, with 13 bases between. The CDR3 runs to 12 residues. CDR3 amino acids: CSADIRATEAFF. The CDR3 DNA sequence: TGCAGCGCCGACATCAGGGCCACTGAAGCTTTCTTT.

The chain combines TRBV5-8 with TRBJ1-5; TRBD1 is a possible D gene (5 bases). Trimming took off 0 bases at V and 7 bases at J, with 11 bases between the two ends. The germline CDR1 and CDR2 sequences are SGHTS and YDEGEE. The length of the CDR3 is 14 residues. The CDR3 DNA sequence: TGTGCCAGCAGCTTGGGGGACCGGGGGCAGCCCCAGCATTTT. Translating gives CASSLGDRGQPQHF.

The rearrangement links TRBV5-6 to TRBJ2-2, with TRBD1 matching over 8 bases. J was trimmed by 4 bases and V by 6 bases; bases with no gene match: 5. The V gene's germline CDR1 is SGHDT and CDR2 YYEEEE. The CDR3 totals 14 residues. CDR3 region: CASTRQGSTGELFF. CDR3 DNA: TGTGCCAGCACGAGACAGGGGTCCACCGGGGAGCTGTTTTTT.

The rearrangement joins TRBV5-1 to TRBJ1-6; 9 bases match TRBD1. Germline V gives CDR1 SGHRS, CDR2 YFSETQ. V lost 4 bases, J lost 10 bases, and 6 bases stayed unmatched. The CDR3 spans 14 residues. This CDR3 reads CASSLQGARSPLHF. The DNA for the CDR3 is TGCGCCAGCAGCCTACAGGGGGCGAGGTCACCCCTCCACTTT.

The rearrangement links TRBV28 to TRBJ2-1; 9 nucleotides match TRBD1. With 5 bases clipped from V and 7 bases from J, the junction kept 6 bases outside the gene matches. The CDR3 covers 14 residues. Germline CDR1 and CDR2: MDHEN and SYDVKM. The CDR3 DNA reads TGTGCCAGCAGTCAGGACAGGGGTAGGAATGAGCAGTTCTTC. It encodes CASSQDRGRNEQFF.

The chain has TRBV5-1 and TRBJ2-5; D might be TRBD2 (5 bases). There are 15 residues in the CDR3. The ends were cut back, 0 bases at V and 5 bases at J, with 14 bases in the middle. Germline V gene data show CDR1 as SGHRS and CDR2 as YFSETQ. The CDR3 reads CASSLGRGLGETQYF. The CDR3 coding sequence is TGCGCCAGCAGCTTGGGTAGAGGGTTGGGTGAGACCCAGTACTTC.